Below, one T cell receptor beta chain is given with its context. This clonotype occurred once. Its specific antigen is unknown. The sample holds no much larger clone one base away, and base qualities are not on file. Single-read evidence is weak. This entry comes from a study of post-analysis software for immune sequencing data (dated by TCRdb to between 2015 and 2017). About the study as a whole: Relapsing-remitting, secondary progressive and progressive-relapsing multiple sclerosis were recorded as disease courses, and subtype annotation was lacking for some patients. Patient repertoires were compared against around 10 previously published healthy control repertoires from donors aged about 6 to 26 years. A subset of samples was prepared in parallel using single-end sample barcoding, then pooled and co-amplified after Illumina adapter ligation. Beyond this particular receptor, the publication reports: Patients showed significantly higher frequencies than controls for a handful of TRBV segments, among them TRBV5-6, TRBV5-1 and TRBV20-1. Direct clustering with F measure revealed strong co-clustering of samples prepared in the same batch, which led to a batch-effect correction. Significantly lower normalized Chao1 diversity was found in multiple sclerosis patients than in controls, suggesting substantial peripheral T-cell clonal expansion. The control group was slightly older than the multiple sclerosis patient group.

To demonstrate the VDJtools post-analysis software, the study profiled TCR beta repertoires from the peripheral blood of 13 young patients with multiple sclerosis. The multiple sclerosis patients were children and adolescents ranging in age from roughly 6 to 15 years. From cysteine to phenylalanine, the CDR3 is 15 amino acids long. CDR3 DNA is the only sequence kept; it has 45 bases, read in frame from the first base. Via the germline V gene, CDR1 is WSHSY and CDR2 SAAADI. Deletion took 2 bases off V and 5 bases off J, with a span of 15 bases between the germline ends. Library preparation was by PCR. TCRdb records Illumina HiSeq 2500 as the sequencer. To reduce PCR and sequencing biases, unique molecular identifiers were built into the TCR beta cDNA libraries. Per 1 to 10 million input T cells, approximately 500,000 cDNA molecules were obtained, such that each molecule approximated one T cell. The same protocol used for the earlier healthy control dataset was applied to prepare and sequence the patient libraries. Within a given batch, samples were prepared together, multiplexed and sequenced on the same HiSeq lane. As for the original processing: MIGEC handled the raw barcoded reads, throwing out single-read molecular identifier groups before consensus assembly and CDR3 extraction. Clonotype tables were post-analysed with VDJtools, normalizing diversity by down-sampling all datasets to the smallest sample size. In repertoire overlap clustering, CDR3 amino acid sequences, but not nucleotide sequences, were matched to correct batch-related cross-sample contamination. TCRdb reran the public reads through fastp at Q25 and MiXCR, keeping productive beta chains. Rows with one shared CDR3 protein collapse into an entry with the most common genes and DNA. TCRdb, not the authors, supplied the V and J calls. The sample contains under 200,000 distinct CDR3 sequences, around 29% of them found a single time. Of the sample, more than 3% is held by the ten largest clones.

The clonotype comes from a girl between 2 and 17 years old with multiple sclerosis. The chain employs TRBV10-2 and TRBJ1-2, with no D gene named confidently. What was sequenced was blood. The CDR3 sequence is CASSEARQGLYGYTF. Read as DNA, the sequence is TGCGCCAGCAGTGAGGCTCGTCAAGGACTATATGGCTACACCTTC.